These 21 T cell receptor beta chains came from one sample sequenced in a study of blood T cell repertoires in COVID-19. TCRdb's table, derived via immunoSEQ multiplex PCR, lists solely in-frame clones and lacks some. The sample has over 40,000 clones, approximately 82% seen once; the top ten hold 11% to 15%. Sequencing was carried out using peripheral blood. The receptors shown here come from a human donor in a cohort sampled during active COVID-19.

The rearrangement joins TRBV14 to TRBJ2-7; 8 bases are shared with TRBD2. The trim removed 1 base at V and 4 bases at J, leaving 15 bases unmatched. Germline V CDR1 and CDR2: SGHDN, FVKESK. This CDR3 comprises 18 residues. This CDR3 reads CASSQGYESAGASYEQYF. The CDR3 DNA reads TGTGCCAGCAGCCAAGGGTACGAATCAGCGGGGGCTTCATACGAGCAGTACTTC.

The CDR3 DNA reads TGTGCCAGTACCGTGGGGGCGGGAGGCACCTACGAGCAGTACTTC. This encodes CASTVGAGGTYEQYF. This rearrangement joins TRBV19 to TRBJ2-7; TRBD2 matches at 8 bases. In germline, CDR1 is LNHDA, CDR2 SQIVND (reference sequence). V gave up 7 bases and J gave up 2 bases; unmatched junction bases: 10. The CDR3 has 15 amino acids.

The chain carries TRBV29-1 and TRBJ1-2; 7 nucleotides align to TRBD1. The length of the CDR3 is 14 residues. The germline V gene encodes CDR1 SQVTM and CDR2 ANQGSEA. The V gene end was trimmed by 3 bases and the J gene end by 5 bases; junction bases not matched to a gene: 9. CDR3 DNA: TGCAGCGTTGAGGGGGGCGACAGGGCTTATGGCTACACCTTC. This encodes CSVEGGDRAYGYTF.

The chain is built from TRBV7-3 and TRBJ2-2; D is perhaps TRBD1 (6 bases). This CDR3 has 15 residues. Germline lookup yields CDR1 SGHTA and CDR2 FQGTGA. The V end lost 2 bases, the J end lost 6 bases, and 13 bases lay between the germline ends. In nucleotides, the CDR3 is TGTGCCAGCAGCTTACCGGGACATCAGTCCGGGGAGCTGTTTTTT. Translation gives CASSLPGHQSGELFF.

This clone has a single count. This chain joins TRBV5-1 and TRBJ2-5, with 13 bases identical to TRBD2. Unmatched junction bases numbered 9, after V lost 1 base and J lost 6 bases. The CDR3 covers 17 residues. Germline CDR1 and CDR2: SGHRS and YFSETQ. CDR3 sequence reads: CASSLNSGTSGAQTQYF. In DNA form, the CDR3 reads TGCGCCAGCAGCTTGAATTCGGGGACTAGCGGGGCCCAGACCCAGTACTTC.

In its sample, this clone was seen once. DNA of the CDR3: TGTGCCAGCAGTTACTCCCGAGACACAGGGGGCTACACCTTC. This translates into CASSYSRDTGGYTF. The gene calls are TRBV6-6 and TRBJ1-2; weak D call: TRBD1 (6 bases). The CDR3 runs to 14 residues. Trimming pared 0 bases from V and 8 bases from J, leaving 13 bases between. Germline assignment: CDR1 MNHNY and CDR2 SVGAGI (reference sequence).

This clone is a singleton in its sample. The chain couples TRBV28 to TRBJ1-5; D possibly corresponds to TRBD1 (5 bases). The CDR3 loop spans 15 amino acids. Germline V gives CDR1 MDHEN, CDR2 SYDVKM. V was cut by 6 bases and J by 0 bases, with 12 bases left in between. CDR3 bases: TGTGCCAGCAGGCGACAGCCTTATAGCAATCAGCCCCAGCATTTT. This gives the protein CASRRQPYSNQPQHF.

This sequence joins TRBV4-1 and TRBJ2-1; D possibly corresponds to TRBD2 (7 bases). The germline gives CDR1 MGHRA, CDR2 YSYEKL. The CDR3 totals 16 residues. Trimming left V 5 bases short and J 2 bases short, with 16 bases between. CDR3 sequence reads: CASSSRVGGPYNEQFF. The CDR3 DNA reads as TGCGCCAGCAGCTCTCGTGTGGGGGGGCCCTACAATGAGCAGTTCTTC.

The genes are TRBV23-1 and TRBJ1-1; maybe TRBD1 (6 bases). TRBV23-1 is known as an ORF, though its function is uncertain. CDR3 length equals 15 residues. Between the trimmed V and J ends, which lost 7 bases and 4 bases, there was a span of 19 bases. This CDR3 reads CASTWSGQKGTEAFF. DNA of the CDR3: TGCGCCAGCACGTGGTCAGGACAGAAAGGCACTGAAGCTTTCTTT.

V is TRBV4-3 and J is TRBJ1-1; 7 nucleotides agree with TRBD1. The ends lost 1 base at V and 4 bases at J; junction bases unmatched: 15. Germline V gene data show CDR1 as LGHNA and CDR2 as YSLEER. The CDR3 has 18 residues. The CDR3 region is CASSQGSGTALWSTEAFF. The CDR3 DNA sequence: TGCGCCAGCAGCCAAGGGTCCGGGACAGCTCTTTGGAGCACTGAAGCTTTCTTT.

The chain couples TRBV7-9 to TRBJ2-7, with 10 bases that match TRBD1. V was clipped by 6 bases and J by 1 base; unmatched bases: 0. The CDR3 totals 13 residues. Germline CDR1 and CDR2: SEHNR and FQNEAQ (reference sequence). The DNA of the CDR3 is TGTGCCAGCAGGGGACAGGGGTCCTACGAGCAGTACTTC. It encodes CASRGQGSYEQYF.

The chain's CDR3 is CASSSAERVGTQYF. In DNA form, the CDR3 reads TGTGCCAGCAGCTCAGCGGAGCGGGTGGGGACCCAGTACTTC. The chain employs TRBV6-2 or TRBV6-3 and TRBJ2-5, with D tentatively TRBD2 (6 bases). Trimming left V 6 bases short and J 7 bases short, with 18 bases between. The CDR3 sequence is 14 residues long. Germline loops: CDR1 MNHEY, CDR2 SVGEGT.

This clone came up once. The DNA for the CDR3 is TGTGCCAGCAGCCAAGGTCCTCAAGCGGAGACCCAGTACTTC. Translating it yields CASSQGPQAETQYF. The chain joins TRBV4-2 to TRBJ2-5; D uncertain. This CDR3 has 14 amino acids. In germline, CDR1 is LGHNA, CDR2 YNFKEQ. The V gene lost 1 base and the J gene lost 5 bases, with 11 bases spanning the gap.

This clone showed up just once. The V call is TRBV7-8, the J call TRBJ2-6; TRBD1 matches 7 bases. Losses at the gene ends were 3 bases for V and 2 bases for J; bases not matched to a gene: 1. The CDR3 totals 15 residues. CDR1 is SGHVS and CDR2 is FQNEAQ in the germline V gene. Written as DNA, the CDR3 is TGTGCCAGCAGCTTTCAGGGGGCTGGGGCCAACGTCCTGACTTTC. This codes for CASSFQGAGANVLTF.

This clone was observed a single time. At one end, the junction sequence differs from germline, possibly due to a read error. The genes are TRBV7-7 and TRBJ1-6; TRBD1 matches at 9 bases. The CDR3 is 14 amino acids. The V gene's germline CDR1 is SSHAT and CDR2 FNYEAQ (reference sequence). Here the CDR3 DNA reads TGTGCTAGCAGCCGGGACAGGGAAACTTCACCCCTCCACTTT. This codes for CASSRDRETSPLHF.

The chain joins TRBV7-2 to TRBJ1-2; maybe TRBD1 (5 bases). The V end lost 8 bases, the J end lost 7 bases, and 17 bases lay between the germline ends. In germline, CDR1 is SGHTA, CDR2 FQGNSA. The CDR3 extends over 13 amino acids. CDR3 coding DNA: TGTGCCAGCGGCCGTTCACAGGCTGGTGGCTACACCTTC. This codes for CASGRSQAGGYTF.

This sequence joins TRBV7-8 and TRBJ1-6; TRBD1 aligns across 7 bases. Germline-derived CDR1 and CDR2 are SGHVS and FQNEAQ. With V trimmed by 5 bases and J by 3 bases, 7 bases remained unmatched. The CDR3 length is 16 residues. DNA for the CDR3: TGTGCCAGCAGCCCATCATGGGACAGCTATAATTCACCCCTCCACTTT. As protein: CASSPSWDSYNSPLHF.

V and J are TRBV28 and TRBJ2-5, with D perhaps matching TRBD2 (5 bases). The CDR3 loop spans 14 amino acids. Trimming removed 2 bases from V and 3 bases from J, with 10 bases in between. Germline V gene lookup returns CDR1 MDHEN and CDR2 SYDVKM. The CDR3 bases are TGTGCCAGCAGTTTAGGAGGTTTAGAAGAGACCCAGTACTTC. Translation: CASSLGGLEETQYF.

This clone is medium-sized within its sample. The J gene is TRBJ2-3, the V gene TRBV7-9; TRBD2 agrees at 14 bases. The CDR3 runs 16 residues. CDR1 and CDR2 from the germline V gene are SEHNR and FQNEAQ (reference sequence). V shed 5 bases, J shed 4 bases, and the junction held 5 bases outside the gene matches. This CDR3 reads CASSMGLAGAADTQYF. The CDR3 coding sequence is TGTGCCAGCAGCATGGGACTAGCGGGAGCGGCAGATACGCAGTATTTT.

The chain combines TRBV5-1 with TRBJ2-7; TRBD2 agrees at 11 bases. Germline-derived CDR1 and CDR2 are SGHRS and YFSETQ. The CDR3 extends over 18 amino acids. The ends lost 2 bases at V and 3 bases at J; junction bases unmatched: 13. Here the CDR3 DNA reads TGCGCCAGCAGCTTTCTAGGCGCTAGCGGGGGGACCTACTACGAGCAGTACTTC. Translating gives CASSFLGASGGTYYEQYF.

The rearrangement links TRBV27 to TRBJ1-6; no definite D call. Germline V gene lookup returns CDR1 MNHEY and CDR2 SMNVEV (reference sequence). This CDR3 spans 17 amino acids. Between the trimmed V and J ends, which lost 2 bases and 2 bases, there was a span of 13 bases. CDR3 region: CASSLNPGRTYNSPLHF. The CDR3 DNA reads TGTGCCAGCAGTTTAAATCCCGGGAGGACCTATAATTCACCCCTCCACTTT.